The rows below give T cell receptor beta chains drawn from one sample of a study of T cell clonotyping in hematopoietic cell transplantation. Assay used: immunoSEQ multiplex PCR; TCRdb lists only in-frame clones, some missing. Of almost 20,000 clones in the sample, approximately 80% were seen once. Sample: peripheral blood mononuclear cells. These receptors all stem from a man aged 55 to 69 in good health. Some clones in this sample may be carry-over from other donors' samples. The CDR3 runs from the conserved cysteine through the conserved F or W. D genes are given only for firm matches. A clone size is listed for some rows: how often the clone was seen (once, few, many), or a class if it is expanded.

CDR3 protein: CASSLTPGQSRETQYF; CDR3 DNA: TGTGCCAGCAGTTTAACCCCGGGACAGTCTCGAGAGACCCAGTACTTC; J gene: TRBJ2-5; CDR3 length: 16; clone size: once; V gene: TRBV27; D gene: TRBD1
CDR3 protein: CAWTPPGQGHQPQHF; CDR3 DNA: TGTGCCTGGACCCCTCCGGGACAGGGTCATCAGCCCCAGCATTTT; J gene: TRBJ1-5; CDR3 length: 15; clone size: -; V gene: TRBV30; D gene: TRBD1
CDR3 protein: CASSLQTNSPLHF; CDR3 DNA: TGTGCCAGCAGCTTGCAGACCAATTCACCCCTCCACTTT; J gene: TRBJ1-6; CDR3 length: 13; clone size: once; V gene: TRBV5-6; D gene: -
CDR3 protein: CASSLDPTARGTQYF; CDR3 DNA: TGTGCCAGCAGCTTAGATCCGACAGCCAGGGGGACCCAGTACTTC; J gene: TRBJ2-5; CDR3 length: 15; clone size: -; V gene: TRBV11-2; D gene: -
CDR3 protein: CASRTGGRDQPQHF; CDR3 DNA: TGTGCCAGCAGAACAGGGGGTCGGGATCAGCCCCAGCATTTT; J gene: TRBJ1-5; CDR3 length: 14; clone size: -; V gene: TRBV6-5; D gene: TRBD1
CDR3 protein: CASSLARVNQPQHF; CDR3 DNA: TGTGCCAGCAGTTTAGCCAGGGTCAATCAGCCCCAGCATTTT; J gene: TRBJ1-5; CDR3 length: 14; clone size: medium-sized; V gene: TRBV6-5; D gene: -
CDR3 protein: CASSHRAYSGNTIYF; CDR3 DNA: TGTGCCAGCAGTCATAGGGCGTACTCTGGAAACACCATATATTTT; J gene: TRBJ1-3; CDR3 length: 15; clone size: -; V gene: TRBV13; D gene: -
CDR3 protein: CASSLNGGAVDTQYF; CDR3 DNA: TGCGCCAGCAGCTTGAACGGGGGGGCCGTAGATACGCAGTATTTT; J gene: TRBJ2-3; CDR3 length: 15; clone size: -; V gene: TRBV5-1; D gene: TRBD2
CDR3 protein: CASSTMGRVNEQFF; CDR3 DNA: TGTGCCAGCAGTACTATGGGTAGGGTCAATGAGCAGTTCTTC; J gene: TRBJ2-1; CDR3 length: 14; clone size: -; V gene: TRBV25-1; D gene: -
CDR3 protein: CASSQTPGSEAFF; CDR3 DNA: TGTGCCAGCAGTCAAACCCCTGGGTCTGAAGCTTTCTTT; J gene: TRBJ1-1; CDR3 length: 13; clone size: few; V gene: TRBV7-8; D gene: -
CDR3 protein: CAISKSGDNTEAFF; CDR3 DNA: TGTGCCATCAGTAAGTCCGGGGACAACACTGAAGCTTTCTTT; J gene: TRBJ1-1; CDR3 length: 14; clone size: few; V gene: TRBV10-3; D gene: -
CDR3 protein: CGSSPERGYYGYTF; CDR3 DNA: TGTGGCAGCAGCCCGGAGCGAGGTTACTATGGCTACACCTTC; J gene: TRBJ1-2; CDR3 length: 14; clone size: few; V gene: TRBV13; D gene: -
CDR3 protein: CASSPTGNYGYTF; CDR3 DNA: TGCGCCAGCAGCCCTACAGGGAACTATGGCTACACCTTC; J gene: TRBJ1-2; CDR3 length: 13; clone size: -; V gene: TRBV4-3; D gene: -
CDR3 protein: CSGTENTEAFF; CDR3 DNA: TGCAGCGGAACAGAGAACACTGAAGCTTTCTTT; J gene: TRBJ1-1; CDR3 length: 11; clone size: once; V gene: TRBV29-1; D gene: -
CDR3 protein: CASSSGGALEQYF; CDR3 DNA: TGTGCCAGCTCCTCGGGGGGGGCTCTCGAGCAGTACTTC; J gene: TRBJ2-7; CDR3 length: 13; clone size: once; V gene: TRBV9; D gene: TRBD2
CDR3 protein: CASSQAIAGEFYEQYF; CDR3 DNA: TGCGCCAGCAGCCAAGCCATAGCGGGGGAATTCTACGAGCAGTACTTC; J gene: TRBJ2-7; CDR3 length: 16; clone size: -; V gene: TRBV4-1; D gene: TRBD2